This passage covers 4 T cell receptor beta chains from one sample sequenced in a study of cytomegalovirus exposure and HLA in healthy donors. 60 Vbeta and 13 Jbeta primers were used in PCR. Repertoires were generated with immunoSEQ multiplex PCR, while TCRdb's copy carries only in-frame clones and drops some. Of 130,000 or so clones in the sample, 66% are singletons; the top ten hold 1.5%. The sample taken for sequencing was PBMCs. Receptors originate from a man aged 18 to 29 in good health and CMV-seronegative.

The V gene is TRBV9, the J gene TRBJ2-1; 9 nucleotides agree with TRBD2. This CDR3 is built from 17 residues. V gave up 4 bases and J gave up 5 bases; unmatched junction bases: 13. Germline loops: CDR1 SGDLS, CDR2 YYNGEE. CDR3 nucleotides: TGTGCCAGCAGCTCCCCCCACTCTAGCGGGGTCCACAATGAGCAGTTCTTC. This encodes CASSSPHSSGVHNEQFF.

This chain links TRBV9 with TRBJ2-3, with D perhaps matching TRBD2 (6 bases). This CDR3 is built from 16 residues. Deletions cut 3 bases from V and 0 bases from J, with 14 bases between. CDR1 is SGDLS and CDR2 is YYNGEE in the germline V gene. CDR3 region: CASSEAGGFSTDTQYF. DNA of the CDR3: TGTGCCAGCAGCGAAGCGGGCGGGTTCAGCACAGATACGCAGTATTTT.

The chain has TRBV7-9 and TRBJ2-1; the match to TRBD2 covers 7 bases. Looked up from germline, CDR1 is SEHNR and CDR2 is FQNEAQ (reference sequence). This CDR3 is 15 amino acids long. V was clipped by 4 bases and J by 4 bases; unmatched bases: 7. CDR3 region: CASSSETSLYNEQFF. As DNA, the CDR3 is TGTGCCAGCAGCTCCGAGACTAGCCTTTACAATGAGCAGTTCTTC.

This rearrangement joins TRBV6-5 to TRBJ2-3; 10 nucleotides align to TRBD2. Losses at the gene ends were 5 bases for V and 4 bases for J; bases not matched to a gene: 3. Germline V CDR1 and CDR2: MNHEY, SVGAGI. The CDR3 spans 14 residues. The chain's CDR3 is CASSGAGGPDTQYF. Here the CDR3 DNA reads TGTGCCAGCAGTGGAGCGGGGGGGCCAGATACGCAGTATTTT.